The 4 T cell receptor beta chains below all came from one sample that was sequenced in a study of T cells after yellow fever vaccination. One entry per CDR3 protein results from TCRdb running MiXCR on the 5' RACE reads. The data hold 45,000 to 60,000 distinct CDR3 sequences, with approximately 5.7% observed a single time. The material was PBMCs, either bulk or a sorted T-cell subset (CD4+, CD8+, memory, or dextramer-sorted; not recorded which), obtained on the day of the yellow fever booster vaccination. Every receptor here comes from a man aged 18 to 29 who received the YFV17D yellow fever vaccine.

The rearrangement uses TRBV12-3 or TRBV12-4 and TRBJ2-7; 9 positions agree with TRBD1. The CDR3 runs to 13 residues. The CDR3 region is CASGRDRDYEQYF. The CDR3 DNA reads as TGTGCTAGTGGCCGGGACAGGGACTACGAGCAGTACTTC.

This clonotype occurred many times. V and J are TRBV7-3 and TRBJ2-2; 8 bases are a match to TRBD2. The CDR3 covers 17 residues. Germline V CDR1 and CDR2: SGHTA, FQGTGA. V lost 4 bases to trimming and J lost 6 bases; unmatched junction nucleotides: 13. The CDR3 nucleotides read TGTGCCAGCAGCTCTCCAGCGGGGGTGGGTTGGTCCGGGGAGCTGTTTTTT. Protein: CASSSPAGVGWSGELFF.

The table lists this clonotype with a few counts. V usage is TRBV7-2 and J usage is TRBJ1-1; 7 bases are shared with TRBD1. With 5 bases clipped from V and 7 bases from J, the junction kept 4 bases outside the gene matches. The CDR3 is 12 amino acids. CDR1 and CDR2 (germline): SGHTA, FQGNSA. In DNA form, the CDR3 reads TGTGCCAGCAGCGTACAGGGGAATGAAGCTTTCTTT. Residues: CASSVQGNEAFF.

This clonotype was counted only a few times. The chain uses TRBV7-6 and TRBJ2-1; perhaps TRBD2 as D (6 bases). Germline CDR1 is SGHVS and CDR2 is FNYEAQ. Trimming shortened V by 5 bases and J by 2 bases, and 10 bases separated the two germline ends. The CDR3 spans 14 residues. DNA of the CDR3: TGTGCCAGCAGCCCCGGGGGACCCTACAATGAGCAGTTCTTC. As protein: CASSPGGPYNEQFF.